Reported below is one T cell receptor (beta chain). Its antigen remains unidentified. This record comes from a study of T cells expressing NK-cell markers. Whole-study findings and limits: Dominant NKG2C+ clonotypes accounted for about 1.0-8% of CD8+ T cells in a handful of donors. HCMV specificity of the expanded NKG2C+ T cell clones stayed unclear.

With UMIs, 5'RACE template switching was used to make TCR beta cDNA. TCRdb reprocessed the 5' RACE reads and keeps a single row for each CDR3 protein, giving no DNA. The table lists about 150,000 distinct CDR3 sequences. The germline CDR1 and CDR2 sequences are SGHRS and YFSETQ. The CDR3 runs 15 residues. The gene calls are TRBV5-1 and TRBJ2-3; the TCRdb D gene call, TRBD2, has no DNA to confirm it. The sample comprised blood T cells: a sorted CD56 or NKG2C T cell subset, CD4+ or CD8+ T cells, or bulk PBMC T cells (not recorded which). This receptor was taken from a man younger than 30 in good health. CDR3 region: CASSDLAGAIDTQYF.